What follows are 20 T cell receptor beta chains derived from one specimen sequenced in a study of vaccination and CD4 T cells after COVID-19 (dated by TCRdb to 2022 to 2024). Libraries were built with PCR. Sequencing was carried out with an Illumina iSeq 100. DNA from cultured CD4+ T cells underwent TCR sequencing with the Oncomine TCR Beta short-read assay at the Johns Hopkins FTIC core. The public sequencing data were trimmed at Q25 with fastp and processed into clonotypes with MiXCR by TCRdb, which kept only in-frame beta chains. CDR3 protein sequences are deduplicated, and each keeps its most common genes and DNA. The sample profile shows more than 15,000 distinct CDR3 sequences; approximately 41% of them were found once. The top ten constitute 8.4% of the sample. Their antigens remain unidentified. The treatment or condition label here, explained by the study, means: approximately 10-day PBMC culture with coronavirus spike peptide pools or control peptides (ViraFEST assay).

Sequencing used CD4+ T cells from blood, cultured in vitro. The receptors stem from a human donor who had recovered from COVID-19.

This clonotype was seen more than once but under ten times. This chain joins TRBV19 and TRBJ1-6; 7 bases agree with TRBD1. The CDR3 loop spans 18 amino acids. V was pared by 4 bases and J by 10 bases, with 19 bases of the junction left unmatched. Germline-derived CDR1 and CDR2 are LNHDA and SQIVND (reference sequence). CDR3 amino acids: CASSKRGPTGINQSPLHF. CDR3 sequence (DNA): TGTGCCAGTAGTAAGAGAGGCCCGACAGGGATAAATCAATCACCCCTCCACTTT.

This clonotype was seen only a few times. The chain recombines TRBV20-1 with TRBJ2-7; 8 nucleotides agree with TRBD1. V gave up 0 bases and J gave up 4 bases; unmatched junction bases: 5. CDR1 is DFQATT, CDR2 SNEGSKA, per germline (reference sequence). The CDR3 consists of 14 residues. The CDR3 nucleotides are TGCAGTGCTAGAGACTCAGGGGGCTCGTACGAGCAGTACTTC. It specifies CSARDSGGSYEQYF.

The rearrangement links TRBV4-1 to TRBJ2-2, with 9 bases identical to TRBD1. Germline-derived CDR1 and CDR2 are MGHRA and YSYEKL. V shed 3 bases, J shed 6 bases, and the junction held 5 bases outside the gene matches. CDR3 length equals 15 residues. The CDR3 protein is CASSHTGTGSGELFF. For the CDR3, the DNA is TGCGCCAGCAGCCATACCGGGACAGGGTCCGGGGAGCTGTTTTTT.

There are a few counts of this clonotype. The genes are TRBV15 and TRBJ1-2, with no clear D. CDR3 length: 12 amino acids. From germline, CDR1 is LNHNV and CDR2 YYDKDF (reference sequence). Trimming shortened V by 5 bases and J by 7 bases, and 11 bases separated the two germline ends. The CDR3 coding sequence is TGTGCCACCAGCTCCGTTTCTAGTGGCTACACCTTC. It yields the protein CATSSVSSGYTF.

This clonotype was seen a few times. The chain employs TRBV19 and TRBJ2-5; 7 bases agree with TRBD2. Germline V gives CDR1 LNHDA, CDR2 SQIVND (reference sequence). Losses at the gene ends were 7 bases for V and 5 bases for J; bases not matched to a gene: 10. The CDR3 has 14 residues. The CDR3 here is CASMSRGTMETQYF. In DNA, the CDR3 is TGTGCCAGTATGTCTCGAGGGACTATGGAGACCCAGTACTTC.

This sequence joins TRBV28 and TRBJ2-3; maybe TRBD2 (7 bases). Germline loops: CDR1 MDHEN, CDR2 SYDVKM. V lost 8 bases and J 3 bases, leaving 21 bases between the germline ends. The CDR3 consists of 16 residues. The CDR3 here is CASRQAGVRMTDTQYF. The CDR3 bases are TGTGCCAGCCGACAGGCGGGAGTTAGAATGACAGATACGCAGTATTTT.

This rearrangement joins TRBV30 to TRBJ2-5, with D perhaps matching TRBD2 (6 bases). Trimming removed 4 bases at V and 5 bases at J, with 8 bases between. Germline V CDR1 and CDR2: GTSNPN, SVGIG (reference sequence). The CDR3 length is 11 residues. The CDR3 sequence: CAWTGRETQYF. In DNA, the CDR3 is TGTGCCTGGACAGGGAGGGAGACCCAGTACTTC. Variable domain in full (rest from reference TRBV30 and TRBJ2-5): SQTIHQWPATLVQPVGSPLSLECTVEGTSNPNLYWYRQAAGRGLQLLFYSVGIGQISSEVPQNLSASRPQDRQFILSSKKLLLSDSGFYLCAWTGRETQYFGPGTRLLVL.

The chain carries TRBV10-3 and TRBJ2-5; 8 bases are shared with TRBD2. The germline V gene encodes CDR1 ENHRY and CDR2 SYGVKD. The trim removed 3 bases at V and 4 bases at J, leaving 1 base unmatched. CDR3 length: 13 residues. CDR3 amino acids: CAISDGGGETQYF. CDR3 DNA: TGTGCCATCAGTGACGGGGGGGGAGAGACCCAGTACTTC.

The J gene is TRBJ2-7, the V gene TRBV7-8; D is perhaps TRBD1 (6 bases). V lost 1 base to trimming and J lost 4 bases, with 17 bases between them. The germline CDR1 and CDR2 sequences are SGHVS and FQNEAQ. This CDR3 region has 16 residues. The CDR3 protein is CASSLVRTAGWYEQYF. CDR3 nucleotide sequence: TGTGCCAGCAGCTTAGTAAGGACAGCAGGATGGTACGAGCAGTACTTC.

J is TRBJ1-2 and V is TRBV20-1, with 7 bases lining up with TRBD1. Germline V gene lookup returns CDR1 DFQATT and CDR2 SNEGSKA (reference sequence). With 6 bases clipped from V and 1 base from J, the junction kept 14 bases outside the gene matches. The CDR3 loop spans 16 amino acids. The CDR3, as DNA: TGCAGTGCCTCGGGACAGAGAACAAGCTTTAACTATGGCTACACCTTC. Amino acid sequence: CSASGQRTSFNYGYTF.

This sequence joins TRBV6-1 and TRBJ2-3, with 7 bases that match TRBD2. This CDR3 contains 15 residues. The V segment lost 6 bases and the J segment 4 bases; nucleotides outside the gene matches: 10. CDR1 and CDR2 from the germline V gene are MNHNS and SASEGT. As DNA, the CDR3 is TGTGCCAGCAGGTCGCCGGGACTACCTCCAGATACGCAGTATTTT. Translation gives CASRSPGLPPDTQYF.

The chain has TRBV23-1 and TRBJ2-6, with D hard to call. TRBV23-1 is sorted into the ORF group, with uncertain function. This CDR3 has 14 residues. V shed 0 bases and J shed 3 bases, with 3 bases lying between them. The CDR3 region has the DNA TGCGCCAGCAGTCAATCGGGTGGGGCCAACGTCCTGACTTTC. Protein product: CASSQSGGANVLTF.

CDR3 sequence (DNA): TGTGCCAGCAGACCCGGAGCGGCGGGTGAAACTGAAGCTTTCTTT. This sequence encodes CASRPGAAGETEAFF. V usage is TRBV7-8 and J usage is TRBJ1-1; D unclear. The germline V gene encodes CDR1 SGHVS and CDR2 FQNEAQ. The CDR3 runs 15 residues. The V and J ends lost 6 bases and 5 bases respectively, with 19 bases between them.

The CDR3 loop is CASSLGGSQPQHF. The DNA for the CDR3 is TGCGCCAGCAGCTTGGGAGGGTCTCAGCCCCAGCATTTT. V usage is TRBV5-1 and J usage is TRBJ1-5; D is unclear. The CDR3 runs 13 residues. The V gene's germline CDR1 is SGHRS and CDR2 YFSETQ. Trimming took 0 bases from V and 6 from J, leaving 7 bases between them.

This chain links TRBV20-1 with TRBJ2-1; D might be TRBD1 (5 bases). Trimming removed 0 bases from V and 9 bases from J, with 15 bases in between. CDR1 is DFQATT and CDR2 is SNEGSKA in the germline V gene (reference sequence). The length of the CDR3 is 14 residues. CDR3 sequence reads: CSARDLKGHLEQFF. CDR3 DNA: TGCAGTGCTAGAGATCTCAAGGGGCACCTTGAGCAGTTCTTC.

The chain joins TRBV11-3 to TRBJ2-2, with 9 bases aligning to TRBD2. The CDR3 has 17 residues. With 5 bases clipped from V and 1 base from J, the junction kept 8 bases outside the gene matches. Germline CDR1 and CDR2: SGHNT and YENEEA. The CDR3, as DNA: TGTGCCAGCAGCCCGGTAGCGGGAGCGGGGAACACCGGGGAGCTGTTTTTT. Protein product: CASSPVAGAGNTGELFF.

This chain connects TRBV28 to TRBJ2-7, with 10 bases aligning to TRBD1. Germline CDR1 reads MDHEN; CDR2 reads SYDVKM. Trimming removed 5 bases from V and 3 bases from J; junction bases left unmatched: 7. The CDR3 extends over 15 amino acids. The CDR3 loop is CASSVPGQGHYEQYF. CDR3 bases: TGTGCCAGCAGTGTCCCGGGACAGGGGCACTACGAGCAGTACTTC.

V is TRBV19 and J is TRBJ2-1; tentatively, D is TRBD2 (7 bases). Trimming took off 7 bases at V and 9 bases at J, with 22 bases between the two ends. CDR3 length: 15 residues. Germline CDR1 and CDR2: LNHDA and SQIVND (reference sequence). For the CDR3, the DNA is TGTGCCAGTACCTCCTCGACTCCAAGGGGGGGTGAGCAGTTCTTC. This encodes CASTSSTPRGGEQFF. Complete variable domain (other parts from reference TRBV19 and TRBJ2-1): DGGITQSPKYLFRKEGQNVTLSCEQNLNHDAMYWYRQDPGQGLRLIYYSQIVNDFQKGDIAEGYSVSREKKESFPLTVTSAQKNPTAFYLCASTSSTPRGGEQFFGPGTRLTVL.

The chain recombines TRBV11-2 with TRBJ2-5, with D possibly being TRBD2 (6 bases). The CDR3 has 15 residues. CDR1 is SGHAT and CDR2 is FQNNGV in the germline V gene. V lost 8 bases to trimming and J lost 5 bases, with 21 bases between them. CDR3 residues: CASGTGTGEVETQYF. The CDR3 DNA sequence: TGTGCCAGCGGGACCGGGACCGGGGAGGTGGAGACCCAGTACTTC.

In its sample, this clonotype was seen a few times. This chain connects TRBV27 to TRBJ2-7; TRBD1 might be the D (5 bases). V lost 3 bases to trimming and J lost 3 bases, with 12 bases between them. Looked up from germline, CDR1 is MNHEY and CDR2 is SMNVEV (reference sequence). The CDR3 is 14 residues long. For the CDR3, the DNA is TGTGCCAGCAGTTTCGATAGGGGTAACTACGAGCAGTACTTC. Encoded protein: CASSFDRGNYEQYF.